Listed below are T cell receptor beta chains from one sample, sequenced in a study of OX40 agonist ivuxolimab in advanced cancers. Assay used: immunoSEQ multiplex PCR; TCRdb lists only in-frame clones, some missing. The data hold more than 25,000 clones, with around 79% observed a single time. The sample consisted of CD4+ or CD8+ T cells sorted from blood, taken in a trial of the OX40 agonist ivuxolimab. All receptors come from an adult with an advanced solid tumor such as melanoma, head and neck, liver or kidney cancer. CDR3s leave out the opening cysteine and the closing phenylalanine or tryptophan. The order of the fields is J gene, clone size, V gene, CDR3 protein. The size of a clone is reported for some rows only, either as once, few or many, or as a class for expanded clones.

>TRBJ2-7|NA|TRBV19
ASSMGEQY
>TRBJ1-1|NA|TRBV9
ASSTGQGAEAF
>TRBJ2-3|NA|TRBV11-3
ASSLLGTLTSGTSDTQY
>TRBJ2-1|NA|TRBV7-8
ASSLGPYNEQF
>TRBJ1-1|few|TRBV6-1
ASSEGENTEAF
>TRBJ1-1|few|TRBV2
ASSETTGEAF
>TRBJ2-1|NA|TRBV6-9
ASSHGLEQF
>TRBJ1-5|NA|TRBV19
ASSTEGRSRQPQH
>TRBJ2-1|NA|TRBV13
ASAPGHGNEQF
>TRBJ1-2|few|TRBV6-6
ASSSSKGYT
>TRBJ2-7|NA|TRBV11-2
ASGLGITYEQY
>TRBJ2-1|NA|TRBV10-3
AISGDRVINNEQF
>TRBJ2-7|NA|TRBV6-4
ASSEEASGSYEQY
>TRBJ2-6|NA|TRBV29-1
SVVLHSGANVLT
>TRBJ2-6|NA|TRBV6-1
ASSGGSSGANVLT
>TRBJ2-1|NA|TRBV7-8
ASSLVGETSGSGYNEQF
>TRBJ1-5|NA|TRBV7-9
ASSLVGSNQPQH
>TRBJ1-3|NA|TRBV30
AWQDSGNTIY
>TRBJ2-1|NA|TRBV7-9
ASSSAGRLNEQF
>TRBJ2-7|NA|TRBV4-1
ASSSASGTYEQY
>TRBJ2-7|NA|TRBV4-1
ASSQDREYEQY
>TRBJ1-1|NA|TRBV7-8
ASSLHPENTEAF
>TRBJ1-4|NA|TRBV27
ASSSLTNEKLF
>TRBJ2-7|few|TRBV5-1
ASSLGLPMEQY
>TRBJ1-5|once|TRBV28
ASSRYRDSNQPQH
>TRBJ1-4|NA|TRBV2
ASSETGVTNEKLF
>TRBJ2-1|NA|TRBV7-8
ASSLVGLATYNEQF
>TRBJ2-1|NA|TRBV7-2
ASSLLAGSYNEQF
>TRBJ1-1|few|TRBV9
ASSEEANTEAF
>TRBJ2-5|NA|TRBV4-2
ASSQETSGKETQY
>TRBJ2-3|NA|TRBV11-2
ASSLHLKPDTQY
>TRBJ1-6|NA|TRBV7-9
ASSSNRDGNSPLH
>TRBJ1-1|NA|TRBV7-9
ASSLVLEGTEAF
>TRBJ1-2|once|TRBV6-1
ASSGAREVYGYT
>TRBJ1-1|once|TRBV14
ASSQGARASNTEAF
>TRBJ1-3|NA|TRBV19
ASISSGSSSGNTIY
>TRBJ2-2|NA|TRBV9
ASSAEQGRGELF
>TRBJ2-7|NA|TRBV28
ASSGRYSYEQY
>TRBJ2-1|NA|TRBV6-5
ASTPTGTSTHEQF
>TRBJ2-2|many|TRBV7-9
ASSAWDTTNTGELF
>TRBJ2-2|NA|TRBV30
AWNPGTVNTGELF
>TRBJ2-7|NA|TRBV6-5
ASRGTSGSHEQY